The clone carrying this T cell receptor (beta chain) turned up a few times. Antigen: not known. The data are from a study of identical twins. General study findings and limits: Findings came from cross-sectional statistics, without long-term follow-up of donors.

The length of the CDR3 is 15 residues. Looked up from germline, CDR1 is SGHRS and CDR2 is YFSETQ. The trim removed 0 bases at V and 4 bases at J, leaving 4 bases unmatched. Each CDR3 protein is one row after TCRdb ran MiXCR on the 5' RACE reads. This sample carries roughly 1,500,000 distinct CDR3 sequences, 25% to 35% of them seen once, and the ten largest clones take under 0.35%. The chain employs TRBV5-1 and TRBJ2-3, with 8 positions matching TRBD2. The receptor's source is a newborn girl in good health. The sample was cord blood. Here the CDR3 reads CASSLGLATADTQYF. The CDR3 bases are TGCGCCAGCAGCTTGGGACTAGCGACAGCAGATACGCAGTATTTT.